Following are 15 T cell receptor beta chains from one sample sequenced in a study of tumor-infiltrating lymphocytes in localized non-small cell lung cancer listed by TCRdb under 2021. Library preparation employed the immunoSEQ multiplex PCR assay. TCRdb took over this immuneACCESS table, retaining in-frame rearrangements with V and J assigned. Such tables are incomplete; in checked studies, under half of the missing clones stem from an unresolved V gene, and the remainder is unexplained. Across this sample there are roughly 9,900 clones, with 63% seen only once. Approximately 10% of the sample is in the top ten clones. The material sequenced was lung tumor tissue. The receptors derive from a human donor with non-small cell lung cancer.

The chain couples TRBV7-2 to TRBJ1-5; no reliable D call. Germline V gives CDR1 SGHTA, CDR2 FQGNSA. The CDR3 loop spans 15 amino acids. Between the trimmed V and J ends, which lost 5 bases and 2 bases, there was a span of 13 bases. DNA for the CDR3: TGTGCCAGCAGCCCTACATCGTCGGGCAATCAGCCCCAGCATTTT. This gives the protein CASSPTSSGNQPQHF.

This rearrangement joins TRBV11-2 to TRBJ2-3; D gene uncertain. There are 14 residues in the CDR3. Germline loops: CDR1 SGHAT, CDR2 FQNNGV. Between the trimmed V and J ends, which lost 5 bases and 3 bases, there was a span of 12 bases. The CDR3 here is CASSKRPRTDTQYF. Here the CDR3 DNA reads TGTGCCAGCAGCAAACGACCGCGGACAGATACGCAGTATTTT.

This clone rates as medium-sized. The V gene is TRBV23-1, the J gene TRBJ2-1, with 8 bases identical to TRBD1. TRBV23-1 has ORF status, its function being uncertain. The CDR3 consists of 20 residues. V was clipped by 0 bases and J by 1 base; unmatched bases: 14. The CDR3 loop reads CASSQSGQGAAILSYNEQFF. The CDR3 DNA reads TGCGCCAGCAGTCAATCGGGGCAGGGGGCTGCGATATTGTCCTACAATGAGCAGTTCTTC.

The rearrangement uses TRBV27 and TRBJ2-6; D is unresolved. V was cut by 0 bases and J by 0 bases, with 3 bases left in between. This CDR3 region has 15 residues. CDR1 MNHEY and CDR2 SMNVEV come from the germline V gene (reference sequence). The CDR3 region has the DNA TGTGCCAGCAGTTTATCCCTCTCTGGGGCCAACGTCCTGACTTTC. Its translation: CASSLSLSGANVLTF. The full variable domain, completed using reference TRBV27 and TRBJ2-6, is EAQVTQNPRYLITVTGKKLTVTCSQNMNHEYMSWYRQDPGLGLRQIYYSMNVEVTDKGDVPEGYKVSRKEKRNFPLILESPSPNQTSLYFCASSLSLSGANVLTFGAGSRLTVL.

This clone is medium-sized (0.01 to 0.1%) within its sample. CDR3 bases: TGTGCCAGCAGCTTAGCGGGAGCGGGTCAGTACTTC. Translated: CASSLAGAGQYF. J is TRBJ2-7 and V is TRBV11-2; TRBD2 might be the D (6 bases). CDR3 length equals 12 residues. Germline V gives CDR1 SGHAT, CDR2 FQNNGV. Trimming left V 1 base short and J 10 bases short, with 11 bases between.

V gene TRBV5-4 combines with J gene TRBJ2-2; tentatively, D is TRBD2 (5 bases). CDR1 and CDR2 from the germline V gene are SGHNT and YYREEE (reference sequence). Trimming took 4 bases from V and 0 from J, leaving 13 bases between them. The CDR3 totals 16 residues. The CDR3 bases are TGTGCCAGCAGCCCACCGTCTAGCTCGAACACCGGGGAGCTGTTTTTT. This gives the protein CASSPPSSSNTGELFF.

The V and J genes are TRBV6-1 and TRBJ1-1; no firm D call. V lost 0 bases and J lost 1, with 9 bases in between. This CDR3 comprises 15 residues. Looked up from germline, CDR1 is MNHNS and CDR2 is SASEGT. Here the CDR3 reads CASSEASMENTEAFF. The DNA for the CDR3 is TGTGCCAGCAGTGAAGCCTCCATGGAGAACACTGAAGCTTTCTTT.

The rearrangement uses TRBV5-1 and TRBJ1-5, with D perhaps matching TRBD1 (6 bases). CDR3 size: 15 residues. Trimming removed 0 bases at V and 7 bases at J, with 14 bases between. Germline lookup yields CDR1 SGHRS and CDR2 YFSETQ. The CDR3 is CASSLVRGARQPQHF. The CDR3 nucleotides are TGCGCCAGCAGCTTGGTCCGGGGGGCTCGGCAGCCCCAGCATTTT.

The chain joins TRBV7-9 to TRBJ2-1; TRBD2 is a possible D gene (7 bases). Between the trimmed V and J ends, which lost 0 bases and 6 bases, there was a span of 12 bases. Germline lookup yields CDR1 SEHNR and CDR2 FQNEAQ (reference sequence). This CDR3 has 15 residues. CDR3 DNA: TGTGCCAGCAGCTTAGCAGCGGGGACAAGCAATGAGCAGTTCTTC. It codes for CASSLAAGTSNEQFF.

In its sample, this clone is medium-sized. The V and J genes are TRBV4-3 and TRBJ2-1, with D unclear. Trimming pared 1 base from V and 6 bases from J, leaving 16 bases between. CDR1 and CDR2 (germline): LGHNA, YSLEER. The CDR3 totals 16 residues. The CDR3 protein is CASSQGVALFGNEQFF. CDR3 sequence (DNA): TGCGCCAGCAGCCAAGGTGTGGCCCTTTTTGGCAATGAGCAGTTCTTC.

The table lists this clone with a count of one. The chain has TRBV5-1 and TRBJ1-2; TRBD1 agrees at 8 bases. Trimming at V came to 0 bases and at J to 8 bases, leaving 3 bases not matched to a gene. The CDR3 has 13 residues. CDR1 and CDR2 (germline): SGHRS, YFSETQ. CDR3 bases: TGCGCCAGCAGCTTGGCGACAGGGGAAGGCTACACCTTC. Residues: CASSLATGEGYTF.

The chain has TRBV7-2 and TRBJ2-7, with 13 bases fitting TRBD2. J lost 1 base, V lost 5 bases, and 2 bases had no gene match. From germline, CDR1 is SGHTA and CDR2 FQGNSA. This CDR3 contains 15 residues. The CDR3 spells CASSILAGGSYEQYF. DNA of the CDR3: TGTGCCAGCAGCATACTAGCGGGGGGGTCCTACGAGCAGTACTTC.

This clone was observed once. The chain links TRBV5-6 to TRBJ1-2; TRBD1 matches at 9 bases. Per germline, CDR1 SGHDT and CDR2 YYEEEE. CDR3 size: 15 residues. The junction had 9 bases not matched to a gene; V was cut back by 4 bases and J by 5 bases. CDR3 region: CASSGDREEGYGYTF. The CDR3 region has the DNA TGTGCCAGCAGCGGGGACAGGGAGGAAGGTTATGGCTACACCTTC.

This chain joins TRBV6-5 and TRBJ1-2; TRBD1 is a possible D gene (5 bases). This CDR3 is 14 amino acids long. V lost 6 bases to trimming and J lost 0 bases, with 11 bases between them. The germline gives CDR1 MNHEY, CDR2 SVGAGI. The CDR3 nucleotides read TGTGCCAGCAGGCCGACAGTGGCTAACTATGGCTACACCTTC. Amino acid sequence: CASRPTVANYGYTF.

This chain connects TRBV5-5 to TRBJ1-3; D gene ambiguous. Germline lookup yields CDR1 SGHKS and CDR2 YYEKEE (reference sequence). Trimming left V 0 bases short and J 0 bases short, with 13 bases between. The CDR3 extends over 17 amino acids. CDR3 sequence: CASSLAGRPSSGNTIYF. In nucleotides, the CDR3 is TGTGCCAGCAGCTTGGCCGGGCGGCCGAGCTCTGGAAACACCATATATTTT.